This TCR beta chain was recorded in a study of CXCR3-negative and CXCR3-positive naive CD8 T cells. Through 5' RACE with UMI labels, the TRB cDNA libraries were prepared. After re-calling the 5' RACE reads, TCRdb lists one entry per CDR3 protein, DNA absent. This listing includes approximately 52,000 distinct CDR3 sequences. This CDR3 is 12 amino acids long. CDR1 and CDR2 from the germline V gene are DFQATT and SNEGSKA (reference sequence). The receptor was isolated from a human donor in good health. Some clones in this sample may be carry-over from other donors' samples. The chain recombines TRBV20-1 with TRBJ1-1. Material: memory CD8+ T cells from blood. CDR3 amino acids: CSAWSGNTEAFF.